What follows are 24 T cell receptor beta chains derived from one specimen sequenced in a study of blood T cells in healthy people across ages. With a J-beta primer mix and a sample-barcoded 5' primer, a second PCR ran about 7 to 11 cycles. From the 5' RACE reads, TCRdb called clonotypes with MiXCR, one entry per CDR3 protein. The repertoire consists of about 760,000 distinct CDR3 sequences, with more than 20% occurring once and the leading ten covering more than 7.5%. The same sample was also studied in work on T cells of mothers and their children.

Material for sequencing was blood. Receptors were obtained from a boy younger than 18 in good health.

The rearrangement uses TRBV9 and TRBJ2-7, with TRBD1 matching over 8 bases. Germline CDR1 and CDR2: SGDLS and YYNGEE. After removal of 3 bases from V and 2 bases from J, the junction contained 10 bases not matched to a gene. The CDR3 loop spans 16 amino acids. The CDR3 region is CASSEGGGTGAYEQYF. CDR3 coding DNA: TGTGCCAGCAGCGAGGGAGGCGGGACAGGAGCCTACGAGCAGTACTTC. The full variable domain, its missing parts supplied by reference TRBV9 and TRBJ2-7, is DSGVTQTPKHLITATGQRVTLRCSPRSGDLSVYWYQQSLDQGLQFLIQYYNGEERAKGNILERFSAQQFPDLHSELNLSSLELGDSALYFCASSEGGGTGAYEQYFGPGTRLTVT.

The chain links TRBV29-1 to TRBJ2-5, with a weak D call TRBD1 (5 bases). V was pared by 5 bases and J by 5 bases, with 9 bases between. Per germline, CDR1 SQVTM and CDR2 ANQGSEA. The CDR3 consists of 11 residues. The CDR3 protein is CSVFRAETQYF. CDR3 DNA sequence: TGCAGCGTTTTCAGGGCCGAGACCCAGTACTTC.

The chain links TRBV10-3 to TRBJ1-4; tentatively, D is TRBD1 (6 bases). The V gene lost 10 bases and the J gene lost 7 bases, with 19 bases spanning the gap. The CDR3 sequence is 14 residues long. Germline CDR1 ENHRY, CDR2 SYGVKD. CDR3 coding DNA: TGTGCCACCACGGACGGGGGGCGCATTGAAAAACTGTTTTTT. This encodes CATTDGGRIEKLFF.

The rearrangement joins TRBV6-5 to TRBJ2-3; 10 positions match TRBD2. The CDR3 consists of 17 residues. V was clipped by 2 bases and J by 2 bases; unmatched bases: 7. Germline CDR1 reads MNHEY; CDR2 reads SVGAGI. CDR3: CASSYEASGGTTDTQYF. The CDR3 bases are TGTGCCAGCAGTTACGAGGCTAGCGGGGGAACCACAGATACGCAGTATTTT.

This clonotype was counted between two and nine times. This chain joins TRBV29-1 and TRBJ1-2; TRBD1 matches at 9 bases. CDR3 length equals 13 residues. V gave up 5 bases and J gave up 6 bases; unmatched junction bases: 7. Germline V lookup: CDR1 SQVTM, CDR2 ANQGSEA. The CDR3 region is CSVFGTGFDGYTF. For the CDR3, the DNA is TGCAGCGTTTTCGGGACAGGGTTCGATGGCTACACCTTC.

Only a few counts were recorded for this clonotype. The chain uses TRBV12-3 or TRBV12-4 and TRBJ2-1; D is possibly TRBD1 or TRBD2 (5 bases each). The V end lost 3 bases, the J end lost 8 bases, and 20 bases lay between the germline ends. This CDR3 is built from 16 residues. CDR3 residues: CASSFSGLASWDEQFF. CDR3 DNA sequence: TGTGCCAGCAGTTTCTCGGGGCTAGCCTCTTGGGATGAGCAGTTCTTC.

This sequence joins TRBV9 and TRBJ1-5; TRBD1 matches at 11 bases. CDR1 SGDLS and CDR2 YYNGEE come from the germline V gene. The CDR3 is 15 residues long. The V segment lost 3 bases and the J segment 2 bases; nucleotides outside the gene matches: 1. The CDR3 here is CASSGTGGGNQPQHF. The CDR3 DNA reads TGTGCCAGCAGCGGGACAGGGGGCGGCAATCAGCCCCAGCATTTT.

This clonotype was counted a few times. The V and J genes are TRBV12-3 or TRBV12-4 and TRBJ1-5; tentatively, D is TRBD1 (6 bases). V gave up 3 bases and J gave up 5 bases, with 14 bases separating them. The CDR3 is 15 amino acids. CDR3 loop: CASSFGRTAHQPQHF. In DNA form, the CDR3 reads TGTGCCAGCAGTTTCGGTCGGACAGCACATCAGCCCCAGCATTTT.

This clonotype showed up just a few times. V is TRBV28 and J is TRBJ1-5; no clear D gene. The CDR3 consists of 12 residues. Per the germline V gene, CDR1 is MDHEN and CDR2 is SYDVKM. V was trimmed by 4 bases and J by 5 bases, leaving 6 bases between them. The CDR3 protein is CASSSIDQPQHF. The DNA for the CDR3 is TGTGCCAGCAGTTCTATAGATCAGCCCCAGCATTTT.

V and J are TRBV9 and TRBJ1-5; unclear D gene. The V end lost 4 bases, the J end lost 0 bases, and 11 bases lay between the germline ends. The CDR3 extends over 15 amino acids. Per germline, CDR1 SGDLS and CDR2 YYNGEE. The CDR3 coding sequence is TGTGCCAGCAGCTTCTCTCCAGATAGCAATCAGCCCCAGCATTTT. It encodes CASSFSPDSNQPQHF.

Only a few counts were recorded for this clonotype. The chain carries TRBV7-3 and TRBJ2-2; 7 bases fit TRBD1. This CDR3 spans 17 amino acids. Germline CDR1 and CDR2: SGHTA and FQGTGA. Unmatched junction bases numbered 9, after V lost 5 bases and J lost 0 bases. The CDR3 DNA reads TGTGCCAGCAGCCAAAATAGGGACAGCGCGAACACCGGGGAGCTGTTTTTT. Amino acids: CASSQNRDSANTGELFF. The variable domain in full, with the rest retrieved from reference TRBV7-3 and TRBJ2-2, is GAGVSQTPSNKVTEKGKYVELRCDPISGHTALYWYRQSLGQGPEFLIYFQGTGAADDSGLPNDRFFAVRPEGSVSTLKIQRTERGDSAVYLCASSQNRDSANTGELFFGEGSRLTVL.

The chain uses TRBV29-1 and TRBJ2-7; no clear D. The CDR3 is 14 residues long. With 6 bases removed from V and 0 bases from J, the gap between germline ends came to 15 bases. Per the germline V gene, CDR1 is SQVTM and CDR2 is ANQGSEA. The DNA of the CDR3 is TGCAGCGTCCCCGTGCTCAGGAGCTCCTACGAGCAGTACTTC. Amino acid sequence: CSVPVLRSSYEQYF.

This rearrangement joins TRBV20-1 to TRBJ2-5; 8 bases map to TRBD1. The J call may be faulty, since TRBJ2-7 better matches the DNA end. Germline-derived CDR1 and CDR2 are DFQATT and SNEGSKA (reference sequence). The CDR3 totals 14 residues. CDR3: CSARGPGGVGEQYF. In DNA, the CDR3 is TGCAGTGCTAGAGGCCCAGGGGGCGTGGGCGAGCAGTACTTC.

This chain uses TRBV27 with TRBJ1-2, with a possible D match to TRBD1 (5 bases). The CDR3 totals 15 residues. The V and J ends lost 2 bases and 4 bases respectively, with 14 bases between them. CDR1 and CDR2 (germline): MNHEY, SMNVEV (reference sequence). The CDR3 sequence is CASSLGRGTSYGYTF. The DNA for the CDR3 is TGTGCCAGCAGTTTAGGGAGGGGAACTAGCTATGGCTACACCTTC.

Points on this clonotype: A much larger clone differs from this one at a single base, so this may be a read error. This chain uses TRBV9 with TRBJ2-5; 7 nucleotides align to TRBD2. The closer fit of TRBJ2-7 to the DNA end suggests the J call may be wrong. Germline CDR1 reads SGDLS; CDR2 reads YYNGEE. This CDR3 spans 14 amino acids. For the CDR3, the DNA is TGTGCCAGCAGCAGGGCTAGCGGTCCCTACGAGCAGTACTTC. It translates to CASSRASGPYEQYF.

Here the CDR3 reads CAISEISGGKETQYF. For the CDR3, the DNA is TGTGCCATCAGTGAGATTAGCGGGGGAAAAGAGACCCAGTACTTC. This chain connects TRBV10-3 to TRBJ2-5; TRBD2 matches 9 bases. Germline V gene sequence: CDR1 ENHRY, CDR2 SYGVKD. The CDR3 length is 15 residues. V was pared by 2 bases and J by 3 bases, with 4 bases of the junction left unmatched.

A remark on this clonotype: An end of the junction does not agree with germline; a read error may underlie this. This chain connects TRBV28 to TRBJ2-7, with 9 bases that match TRBD2. Germline assignment: CDR1 MDHEN and CDR2 SYDVKM. The CDR3 runs 17 residues. For the CDR3, the DNA is TGTACCAGCAGTTTGGGCGAACTAGCGGGTGAAGCCTACGAGCAGTACTTC. This translates into CTSSLGELAGEAYEQYF.

This clonotype came up a few times. The chain couples TRBV6-2 or TRBV6-3 to TRBJ2-1; 16 bases are shared with TRBD2. CDR1 and CDR2 from the germline V gene are MNHEY and SVGEGT. J was trimmed by 5 bases and V by 8 bases; bases with no gene match: 6. The CDR3 runs to 16 residues. CDR3 sequence: CASDPGLAGGNNEQFF. CDR3 coding DNA: TGTGCCAGCGACCCGGGACTAGCGGGGGGGAACAATGAGCAGTTCTTC.

This clonotype was recorded once. The chain couples TRBV11-2 to TRBJ2-7; 8 bases are shared with TRBD1. The V and J ends lost 5 bases and 2 bases, in that order; junction bases with no gene match: 5. The germline V gene encodes CDR1 SGHAT and CDR2 FQNNGV. The CDR3 extends over 14 amino acids. CDR3 nucleotides: TGTGCCAGCAGCCCACCGGGACAGGCCTACGAGCAGTACTTC. It encodes CASSPPGQAYEQYF.

This clonotype was seen a handful of times. The genes are TRBV5-1 and TRBJ1-2; D ambiguous. There are 15 residues in the CDR3. Germline CDR1 and CDR2: SGHRS and YFSETQ. V lost 0 bases, J lost 0 bases, and 9 bases lay in between. The CDR3 region has the DNA TGCGCCAGCAGCTTGGGATTCAGCTCTAACTATGGCTACACCTTC. Its protein product is CASSLGFSSNYGYTF.

This clonotype was detected only a few times. The chain uses TRBV25-1 and TRBJ2-5; D gene unclear. The CDR3 runs 16 residues. Trimming removed 1 base from V and 3 bases from J, with 15 bases in between. Germline lookup yields CDR1 MGHDK and CDR2 SYGVNS. The CDR3 DNA reads as TGTGCCAGCAGTGAATCCCTCCCCGGTAGGAAAGAGACCCAGTACTTC. Encoded protein: CASSESLPGRKETQYF.

This chain joins TRBV20-1 and TRBJ2-3; no firm D call. Trimming took 5 bases from V and 2 from J, leaving 17 bases between them. The germline CDR1 and CDR2 sequences are DFQATT and SNEGSKA (reference sequence). This CDR3 spans 15 amino acids. The CDR3 DNA reads as TGCAGTGCTCGACGTGTAAGGCGGAACACAGATACGCAGTATTTT. It is translated as CSARRVRRNTDTQYF.

V and J are TRBV3-1 and TRBJ2-7; D may correspond to TRBD1 or TRBD2 (6 bases each). CDR3 length: 14 residues. Trimming removed 1 base at V and 5 bases at J, with 12 bases between. Germline CDR1 and CDR2: LGHDT and YNNKEL (reference sequence). In DNA, the CDR3 is TGTGCCAGCAGCCAAGTCGGGGGCTCGGACGAGCAGTACTTC. Its protein is CASSQVGGSDEQYF.

This chain uses TRBV29-1 with TRBJ2-7; D call uncertain. Trimming took 4 bases from V and 0 from J, leaving 10 bases between them. Germline V gene lookup returns CDR1 SQVTM and CDR2 ANQGSEA. This CDR3 contains 13 residues. Here the CDR3 reads CSVAWASSYEQYF. The CDR3 nucleotides read TGCAGCGTTGCATGGGCTAGCTCCTACGAGCAGTACTTC.